This T cell receptor beta chain was sequenced in a study of shared clonotypes between healthy human individuals. Study results and limitations: Naive CD4 clonotypes were shared across a few donors at about 5%.

Every subset's genomic DNA went evenly onto several immunoSEQ plates. Repertoires were generated with immunoSEQ multiplex PCR, while TCRdb's copy carries only in-frame clones and drops some. The sample yields about 980,000 clones, roughly 72% seen once. CDR1 and CDR2 (germline): SGHTA, FQGNSA. The CDR3 is 13 amino acids. V gave up 4 bases and J gave up 4 bases, with 10 bases separating them. This clone was detected only once. What it recognizes is unknown. The V and J genes are TRBV7-2 and TRBJ1-1; D is uncertain. The receptor comes from a man between 18 and 35 years old in good health. The sequenced sample consisted of memory CD4+ T cells sorted from blood. Documented subset: CD45RA-negative fraction. Here the CDR3 reads CASSSQTGTEAFF. The CDR3 DNA reads as TGTGCCAGCAGCTCCCAGACGGGCACTGAAGCTTTCTTT.